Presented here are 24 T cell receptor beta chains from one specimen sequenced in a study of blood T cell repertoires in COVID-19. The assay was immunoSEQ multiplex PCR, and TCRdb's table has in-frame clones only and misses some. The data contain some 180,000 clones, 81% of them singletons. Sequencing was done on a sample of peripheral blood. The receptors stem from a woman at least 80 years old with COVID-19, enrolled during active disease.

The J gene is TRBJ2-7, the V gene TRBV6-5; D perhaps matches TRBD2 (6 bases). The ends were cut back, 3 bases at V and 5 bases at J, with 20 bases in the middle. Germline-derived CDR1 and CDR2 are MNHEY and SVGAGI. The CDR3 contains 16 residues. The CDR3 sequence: CASSYGPIGGWNEQYF. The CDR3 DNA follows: TGTGCCAGCAGTTATGGCCCAATCGGGGGATGGAACGAGCAGTACTTC.

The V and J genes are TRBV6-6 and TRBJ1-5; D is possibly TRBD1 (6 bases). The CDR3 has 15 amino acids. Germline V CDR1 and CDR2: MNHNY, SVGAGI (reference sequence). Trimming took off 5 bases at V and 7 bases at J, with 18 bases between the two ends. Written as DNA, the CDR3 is TGTGCCAGCAGTCAACCTACAGGGCCGAAGCAGCCCCAGCATTTT. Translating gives CASSQPTGPKQPQHF.

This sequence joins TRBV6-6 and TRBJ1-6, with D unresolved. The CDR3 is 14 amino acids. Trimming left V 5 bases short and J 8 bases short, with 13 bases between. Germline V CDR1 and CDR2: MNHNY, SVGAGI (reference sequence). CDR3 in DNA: TGTGCCAGCAGTACCCTGAGGGCAGATTCACCCCTCCACTTT. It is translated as CASSTLRADSPLHF.

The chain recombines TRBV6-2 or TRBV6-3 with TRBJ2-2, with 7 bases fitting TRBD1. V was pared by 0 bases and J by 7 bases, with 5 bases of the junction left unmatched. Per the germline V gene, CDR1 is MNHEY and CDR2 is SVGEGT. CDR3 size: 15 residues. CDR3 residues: CASSYSRQGIGELFF. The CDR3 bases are TGTGCCAGCAGTTACTCGAGACAGGGTATCGGGGAGCTGTTTTTT.

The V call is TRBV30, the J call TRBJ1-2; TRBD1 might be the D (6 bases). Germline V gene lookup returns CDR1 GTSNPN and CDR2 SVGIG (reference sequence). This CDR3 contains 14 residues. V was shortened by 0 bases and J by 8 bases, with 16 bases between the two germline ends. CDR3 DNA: TGTGCCTGGAGTGTACGAGGGGGTGTAGTAGGCTACACCTTC. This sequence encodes CAWSVRGGVVGYTF.

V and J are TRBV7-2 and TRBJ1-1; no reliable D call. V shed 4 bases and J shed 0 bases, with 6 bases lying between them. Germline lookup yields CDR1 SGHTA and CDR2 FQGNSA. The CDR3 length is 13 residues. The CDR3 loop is CASSSQMNTEAFF. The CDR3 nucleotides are TGTGCCAGCAGCTCCCAAATGAACACTGAAGCTTTCTTT.

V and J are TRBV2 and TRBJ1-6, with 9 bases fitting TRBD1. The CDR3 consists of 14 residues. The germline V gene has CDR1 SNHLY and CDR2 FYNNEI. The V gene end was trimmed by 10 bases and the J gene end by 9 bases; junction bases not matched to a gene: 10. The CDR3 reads CATSSGQGSSPLHF. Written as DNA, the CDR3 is TGTGCCACCTCGTCGGGACAGGGAAGTTCACCCCTCCACTTT.

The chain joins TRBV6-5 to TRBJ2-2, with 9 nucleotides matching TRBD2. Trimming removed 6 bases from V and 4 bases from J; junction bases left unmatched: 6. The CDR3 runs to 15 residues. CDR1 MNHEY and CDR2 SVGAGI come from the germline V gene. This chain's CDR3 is CASSRLAEITGELFF. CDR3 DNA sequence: TGTGCCAGCAGCCGACTAGCGGAGATCACCGGGGAGCTGTTTTTT.

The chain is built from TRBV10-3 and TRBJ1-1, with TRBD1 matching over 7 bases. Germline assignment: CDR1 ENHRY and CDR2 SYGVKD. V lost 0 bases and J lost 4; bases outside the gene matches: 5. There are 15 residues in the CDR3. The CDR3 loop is CAISESKGARTEAFF. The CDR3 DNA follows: TGTGCCATCAGTGAGTCAAAGGGGGCGCGCACTGAAGCTTTCTTT.

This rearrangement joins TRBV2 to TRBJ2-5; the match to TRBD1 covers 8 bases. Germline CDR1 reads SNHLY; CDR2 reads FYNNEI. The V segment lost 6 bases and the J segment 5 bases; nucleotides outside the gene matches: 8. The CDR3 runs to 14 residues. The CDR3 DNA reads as TGTGCCAGCAGCCGACGGACAGGGCGGGAGACCCAGTACTTC. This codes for CASSRRTGRETQYF.

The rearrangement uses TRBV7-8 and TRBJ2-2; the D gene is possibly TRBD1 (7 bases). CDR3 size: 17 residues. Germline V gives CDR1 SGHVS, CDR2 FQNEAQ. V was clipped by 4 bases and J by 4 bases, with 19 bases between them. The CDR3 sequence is CASSSLGGTVGTGELFF. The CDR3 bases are TGTGCCAGCAGCTCATTAGGAGGGACAGTAGGCACCGGGGAGCTGTTTTTT.

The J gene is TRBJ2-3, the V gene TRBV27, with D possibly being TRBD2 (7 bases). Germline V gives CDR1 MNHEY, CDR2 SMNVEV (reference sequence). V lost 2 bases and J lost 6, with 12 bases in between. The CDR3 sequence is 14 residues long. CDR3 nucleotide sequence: TGTGCCAGCAGTTTACCGGGGGGCGGGGATACGCAGTATTTT. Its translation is CASSLPGGGDTQYF.

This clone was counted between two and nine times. This CDR3 reads CASSYHNQPQHF. CDR3 DNA: TGTGCCAGCAGTTATCACAATCAGCCCCAGCATTTT. The V call is TRBV12-3 or TRBV12-4, the J call TRBJ1-5, with D unclear. This CDR3 region has 12 residues. The V gene lost 4 bases and the J gene lost 3 bases, with 4 bases spanning the gap.

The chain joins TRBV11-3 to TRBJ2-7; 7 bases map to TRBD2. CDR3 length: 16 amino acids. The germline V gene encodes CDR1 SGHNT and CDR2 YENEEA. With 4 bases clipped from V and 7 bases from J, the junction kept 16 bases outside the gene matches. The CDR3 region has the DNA TGTGCCAGCAGCTCCAGACCCAGCGGGGAGGGATGGGAGCAGTACTTC. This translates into CASSSRPSGEGWEQYF.

The CDR3 here is CASSSGTGAVYYEQYF. The DNA of the CDR3 is TGTGCCAGCAGCTCCGGGACAGGGGCGGTTTACTACGAGCAGTACTTC. The rearrangement links TRBV5-4 to TRBJ2-7; 10 bases match TRBD1. The CDR3 is made up of 16 amino acids. CDR1 is SGHNT and CDR2 is YYREEE in the germline V gene (reference sequence). The V segment lost 3 bases and the J segment 3 bases; nucleotides outside the gene matches: 9. The variable domain in full, with the rest retrieved from reference TRBV5-4 and TRBJ2-7, is ETGVTQSPTHLIKTRGQQVTLRCSSQSGHNTVSWYQQALGQGPQFIFQYYREEENGRGNFPPRFSGLQFPNYSSELNVNALELDDSALYLCASSSGTGAVYYEQYFGPGTRLTVT.

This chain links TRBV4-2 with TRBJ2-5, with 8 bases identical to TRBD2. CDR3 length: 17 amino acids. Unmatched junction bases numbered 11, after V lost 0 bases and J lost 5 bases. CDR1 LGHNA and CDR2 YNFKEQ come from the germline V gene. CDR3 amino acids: CASSQDPGLVSRETQYF. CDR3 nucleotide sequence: TGTGCCAGCAGCCAAGATCCGGGACTAGTGAGCCGCGAGACCCAGTACTTC.

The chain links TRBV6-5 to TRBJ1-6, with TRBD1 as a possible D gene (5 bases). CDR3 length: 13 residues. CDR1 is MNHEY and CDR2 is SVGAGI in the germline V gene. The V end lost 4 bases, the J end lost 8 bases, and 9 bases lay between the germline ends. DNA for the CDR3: TGTGCCAGCAGTTTCAGGGTATATTCACCCCTCCACTTT. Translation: CASSFRVYSPLHF.

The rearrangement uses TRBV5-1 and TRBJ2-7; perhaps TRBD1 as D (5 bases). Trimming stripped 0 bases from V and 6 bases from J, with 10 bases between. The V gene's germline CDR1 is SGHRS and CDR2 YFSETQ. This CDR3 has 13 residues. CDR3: CASSLEGESEQYF. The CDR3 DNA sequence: TGCGCCAGCAGCTTGGAAGGGGAAAGCGAGCAGTACTTC.

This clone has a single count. CDR3 amino acids: CASSGRGGSGGPNTGELFF. CDR3 DNA sequence: TGTGCCAGCAGCGGCCGCGGAGGGAGCGGGGGACCAAACACCGGGGAGCTGTTTTTT. The V gene is TRBV9, the J gene TRBJ2-2; TRBD2 matches 8 bases. The germline V gene encodes CDR1 SGDLS and CDR2 YYNGEE. The CDR3 loop spans 19 amino acids. The V and J ends lost 3 bases and 2 bases, in that order; junction bases with no gene match: 15.

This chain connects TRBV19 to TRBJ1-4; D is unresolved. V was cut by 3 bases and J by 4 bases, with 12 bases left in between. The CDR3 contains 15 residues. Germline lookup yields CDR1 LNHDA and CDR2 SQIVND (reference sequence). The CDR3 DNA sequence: TGTGCCAGTAGTATCCAACAGAACCTTAATGAAAAACTGTTTTTT. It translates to CASSIQQNLNEKLFF.

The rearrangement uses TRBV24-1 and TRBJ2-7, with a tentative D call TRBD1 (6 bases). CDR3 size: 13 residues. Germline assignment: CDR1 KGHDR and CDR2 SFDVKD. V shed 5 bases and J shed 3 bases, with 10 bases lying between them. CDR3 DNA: TGTGCCACCAGTGCCCAGGGGAGCTACGAGCAGTACTTC. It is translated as CATSAQGSYEQYF.

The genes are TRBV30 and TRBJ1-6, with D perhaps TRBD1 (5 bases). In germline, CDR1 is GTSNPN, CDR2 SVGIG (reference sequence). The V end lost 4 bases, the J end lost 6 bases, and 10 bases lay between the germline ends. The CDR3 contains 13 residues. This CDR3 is CAWTWGGNSPLHF. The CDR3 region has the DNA TGTGCCTGGACGTGGGGGGGTAATTCACCCCTCCACTTT.

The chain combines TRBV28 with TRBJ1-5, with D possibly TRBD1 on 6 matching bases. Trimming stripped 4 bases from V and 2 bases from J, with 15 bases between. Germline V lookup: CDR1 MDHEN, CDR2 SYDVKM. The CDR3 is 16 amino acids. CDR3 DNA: TGTGCCAGCAGTTACAGACAGGTGGGTCGCAATCAGCCCCAGCATTTT. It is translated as CASSYRQVGRNQPQHF.

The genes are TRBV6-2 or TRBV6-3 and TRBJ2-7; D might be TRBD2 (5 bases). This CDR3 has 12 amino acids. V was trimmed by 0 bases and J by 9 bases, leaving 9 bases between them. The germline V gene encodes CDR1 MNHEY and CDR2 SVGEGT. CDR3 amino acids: CASSYSRGMQYF. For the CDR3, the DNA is TGTGCCAGCAGTTACTCGAGAGGGATGCAGTACTTC.